Following are 30 T cell receptor beta chains from one sample sequenced in a study of CD8 T cells in ankylosing spondylitis. Notes on the study in general: Ankylosing spondylitis blood appeared to carry a characteristic TCR beta motif of roughly 8 highly homologous variants.

MiXCR, run by TCRdb on the 5' RACE reads, gives a single entry per CDR3 protein. The sample lists hundreds of thousands of distinct CDR3 sequences, 12% occurring once. Their cognate antigens are unknown. Sequenced: blood, either unsorted or a sorted T cell fraction (not recorded which). The source of these receptors is a male donor with ankylosing spondylitis.

This clonotype was detected only a few times. The chain carries TRBV20-1 and TRBJ2-1, with TRBD2 as a possible D gene (5 bases). Germline V gene data show CDR1 as DFQATT and CDR2 as SNEGSKA (reference sequence). The CDR3 covers 12 residues. V lost 2 bases, J lost 9 bases, and 11 bases lay in between. Written as DNA, the CDR3 is TGCAGTGCTAGATGGGGAGTCGGTGAGCAGTTCTTC. Its translation is CSARWGVGEQFF.

This chain uses TRBV6-2 or TRBV6-3 with TRBJ1-2, with a tentative D call TRBD1 (6 bases). Trimming took 5 bases from V and 2 from J, leaving 15 bases between them. CDR1 and CDR2 (germline): MNHEY, SVGEGT. The CDR3 sequence is 15 residues long. The CDR3 nucleotides are TGTGCCAGCAGTCTTCGGACAGCTGAGAACTATGGCTACACCTTC. The encoded protein is CASSLRTAENYGYTF.

Points on this clonotype: Just one base apart from a much larger clone, this may be a read error. V usage is TRBV20-1 and J usage is TRBJ2-7; the D gene could be TRBD1 or TRBD2 (5 bases each). The CDR3 is made up of 14 amino acids. The germline gives CDR1 DFQATT, CDR2 SNEGSKA (reference sequence). CDR3 DNA: TGCAGTGCCTCCGGGACGGCAAGCTCCTCCGAGCAGTACTTC. Protein: CSASGTASSSEQYF.

This clonotype has only a few counts. The V and J genes are TRBV20-1 and TRBJ2-3; 8 nucleotides match TRBD2. The germline V gene has CDR1 DFQATT and CDR2 SNEGSKA (reference sequence). V lost 3 bases and J lost 0; bases outside the gene matches: 14. The CDR3 consists of 18 residues. The CDR3, as DNA: TGCAGTGCTAGTTACTTCGTGCCTAGCGGGCAGAGCACAGATACGCAGTATTTT. Translation gives CSASYFVPSGQSTDTQYF.

Only one count was recorded for this clonotype. In DNA form, the CDR3 reads TGCAGTGCTAGAGATGATCGCACTGAAGCTTTCTTT. The encoded protein is CSARDDRTEAFF. The V and J genes are TRBV20-1 and TRBJ1-1; D not certain. Germline V CDR1 and CDR2: DFQATT, SNEGSKA (reference sequence). The length of the CDR3 is 12 residues. V was cut by 0 bases and J by 4 bases, with 6 bases left in between.

V is TRBV6-2 or TRBV6-3 and J is TRBJ2-3; D possibly corresponds to TRBD1 (6 bases). The germline CDR1 and CDR2 sequences are MNHEY and SVGEGT. V lost 7 bases and J 2 bases, leaving 10 bases between the germline ends. This CDR3 is 13 amino acids long. This CDR3 reads CASKQGYTDTQYF. CDR3 sequence (DNA): TGTGCCAGCAAGCAGGGGTACACAGATACGCAGTATTTT.

This clonotype was detected ten times or more. This chain links TRBV6-5 with TRBJ2-1; 11 nucleotides agree with TRBD2. V was clipped by 2 bases and J by 9 bases; unmatched bases: 6. The CDR3 covers 15 residues. From germline, CDR1 is MNHEY and CDR2 SVGAGI. The CDR3 sequence is CASSYGLAGGREQFF. The CDR3 DNA sequence: TGTGCCAGCAGTTACGGACTAGCGGGCGGACGTGAGCAGTTCTTC.

The V gene is TRBV20-1, the J gene TRBJ2-3; TRBD1 aligns across 8 bases. This CDR3 has 16 residues. Losses at the gene ends were 0 bases for V and 5 bases for J; bases not matched to a gene: 10. Germline values: CDR1 DFQATT, CDR2 SNEGSKA (reference sequence). The CDR3 region is CSARETQGAPGDTQYF. In DNA, the CDR3 is TGCAGTGCTAGAGAAACGCAGGGGGCGCCCGGAGATACGCAGTATTTT.

This clonotype was counted between two and nine times. V and J are TRBV20-1 and TRBJ1-5; D remains unclear. This CDR3 spans 14 amino acids. CDR1 DFQATT and CDR2 SNEGSKA come from the germline V gene (reference sequence). V lost 5 bases and J 3 bases, leaving 14 bases between the germline ends. The CDR3 nucleotides are TGCAGTGCTGCTGGACGGAGCACCAATCAGCCCCAGCATTTT. This translates into CSAAGRSTNQPQHF.

This clonotype was observed a few times. The rearrangement joins TRBV6-2 or TRBV6-3 to TRBJ2-5; D gene ambiguous. This CDR3 comprises 14 residues. Per germline, CDR1 MNHEY and CDR2 SVGEGT. Trimming cost V 7 bases and J 7 bases, with 19 bases left between them. The CDR3 DNA follows: TGTGCCAGCACCCAGCACCGGGCTCCAGGGACCCAGTACTTC. It is translated as CASTQHRAPGTQYF.

This clonotype has just a few counts. This sequence joins TRBV6-2 or TRBV6-3 and TRBJ2-2; D may be TRBD2 (5 bases). V lost 2 bases to trimming and J lost 4 bases, with 8 bases between them. This CDR3 has 14 amino acids. Germline-derived CDR1 and CDR2 are MNHEY and SVGEGT. The CDR3 protein is CASSYLEGTGELFF. DNA for the CDR3: TGTGCCAGCAGTTACCTAGAGGGCACCGGGGAGCTGTTTTTT.

The V call is TRBV20-1, the J call TRBJ2-5; 10 bases line up with TRBD1. This CDR3 is built from 17 residues. Trimming removed 1 base from V and 4 bases from J; junction bases left unmatched: 12. The V gene's germline CDR1 is DFQATT and CDR2 SNEGSKA (reference sequence). CDR3 sequence reads: CSARVPRTWTGGETQYF. In DNA form, the CDR3 reads TGCAGTGCTAGAGTTCCTCGAACTTGGACAGGGGGAGAGACCCAGTACTTC.

CDR3 region: CASSLNWVGAAYEQYF. In nucleotides, the CDR3 is TGTGCCAGCAGCTTAAACTGGGTGGGGGCAGCCTACGAGCAGTACTTC. The chain recombines TRBV7-3 with TRBJ2-7; TRBD1 might be the D (6 bases). The ends were cut back, 1 base at V and 2 bases at J, with 15 bases in the middle. This CDR3 spans 16 amino acids. Germline values: CDR1 SGHTA, CDR2 FQGTGA.

This clonotype has only a few counts. The rearrangement joins TRBV4-1 to TRBJ2-1; TRBD2 agrees at 14 bases. In germline, CDR1 is MGHRA, CDR2 YSYEKL. J gave up 2 bases and V 3 bases, and 6 bases lay outside the gene matches. The CDR3 runs 18 residues. CDR3 protein: CASSQTSGRGSPYNEQFF. CDR3 sequence (DNA): TGCGCCAGCAGCCAGACTAGCGGGAGGGGATCACCCTACAATGAGCAGTTCTTC.

This clonotype was picked up many times. V and J are TRBV10-3 and TRBJ2-3, with D possibly being TRBD1 (6 bases). Germline CDR1 reads ENHRY; CDR2 reads SYGVKD. The CDR3 length is 13 residues. V dropped 4 bases and J dropped 1 base, with 6 bases sitting between them. CDR3 in amino acids: CAISAGGTDTQYF. As DNA, the CDR3 is TGTGCCATCAGTGCAGGGGGCACAGATACGCAGTATTTT.

The chain combines TRBV20-1 with TRBJ1-2; 8 bases map to TRBD1. V trimming: 8 bases; J trimming: 5 bases; junction bases outside the gene matches: 16. The germline V gene encodes CDR1 DFQATT and CDR2 SNEGSKA (reference sequence). There are 15 residues in the CDR3. CDR3 nucleotide sequence: TGCAGTCCAGTGAGGGGGACAGGAATTTATTATGGCTACACCTTC. Translation: CSPVRGTGIYYGYTF.

This clonotype was picked up a small number of times. The chain is built from TRBV10-3 and TRBJ2-3; D gene unclear. Per germline, CDR1 ENHRY and CDR2 SYGVKD. The CDR3 has 13 residues. V lost 9 bases and J lost 2, with 12 bases in between. CDR3 DNA sequence: TGTGCCATTGCGCAGGTCTACACAGATACGCAGTATTTT. It yields the protein CAIAQVYTDTQYF.

This clonotype was counted many times. The J gene is TRBJ2-7, the V gene TRBV20-1, with TRBD2 matching over 13 bases. V trimming: 4 bases; J trimming: 3 bases; junction bases outside the gene matches: 6. The germline gives CDR1 DFQATT, CDR2 SNEGSKA (reference sequence). The CDR3 totals 15 residues. For the CDR3, the DNA is TGCAGTGCTACTACTCGGACTAGCGGGAGCTACGAGCAGTACTTC. This encodes CSATTRTSGSYEQYF.

This chain joins TRBV7-2 and TRBJ2-1; 7 positions agree with TRBD2. The CDR3 contains 15 residues. V trimming: 1 base; J trimming: 6 bases; junction bases outside the gene matches: 6. CDR1 is SGHTA and CDR2 is FQGNSA in the germline V gene. For the CDR3, the DNA is TGTGCCAGCAGCTTAGTGGGGGGGGTTGGCAATGAGCAGTTCTTC. This sequence encodes CASSLVGGVGNEQFF.

This clonotype has just a few counts. The J gene is TRBJ2-7, the V gene TRBV18; D is possibly TRBD1 (5 bases). V lost 3 bases and J 4 bases, leaving 16 bases between the germline ends. The V gene's germline CDR1 is KGHSH and CDR2 LQKENI. CDR3 length equals 15 residues. The CDR3 loop reads CASSPPSRVVYEQYF. The CDR3 coding sequence is TGTGCCAGCTCACCCCCGAGCAGGGTAGTGTACGAGCAGTACTTC.

This clonotype was detected only a few times. V and J are TRBV6-5 and TRBJ2-3; TRBD2 aligns across 7 bases. The CDR3 has 14 amino acids. V lost 2 bases to trimming and J lost 6 bases; unmatched junction nucleotides: 5. Germline V gene sequence: CDR1 MNHEY, CDR2 SVGAGI. In nucleotides, the CDR3 is TGTGCCAGCAGTTACAGGCTAGCGGCTGATACGCAGTATTTT. Its translation is CASSYRLAADTQYF.

This clonotype has ten or more counts. The chain is built from TRBV20-1 and TRBJ2-1; TRBD2 matches at 11 bases. Unmatched junction bases numbered 4, after V lost 3 bases and J lost 3 bases. Germline CDR1 reads DFQATT; CDR2 reads SNEGSKA (reference sequence). The CDR3 is 15 residues long. The CDR3 sequence is CSARAGTSGYNEQFF. The CDR3 DNA reads as TGCAGTGCTAGGGCCGGGACTAGCGGCTACAATGAGCAGTTCTTC.

This clonotype has at least ten counts. The J gene is TRBJ2-7, the V gene TRBV29-1; a possible D gene is TRBD1 (6 bases). From germline, CDR1 is SQVTM and CDR2 ANQGSEA. V gave up 6 bases and J gave up 6 bases, with 15 bases separating them. The CDR3 extends over 12 amino acids. This chain's CDR3 is CSVYRDRGEQYF. Here the CDR3 DNA reads TGCAGCGTATACAGGGATCGCGGCGAGCAGTACTTC.

This clonotype turned up a few times. This sequence joins TRBV6-2 or TRBV6-3 and TRBJ1-2; a possible D gene is TRBD1 (5 bases). Looked up from germline, CDR1 is MNHEY and CDR2 is SVGEGT. This CDR3 spans 15 amino acids. V lost 5 bases, J lost 2 bases, and 15 bases lay in between. In nucleotides, the CDR3 is TGTGCCAGCAGTGAGCTCCGGGGCGAAAACTATGGCTACACCTTC. It codes for CASSELRGENYGYTF.

This clonotype was seen a handful of times. The V call is TRBV5-1, the J call TRBJ2-1; 10 positions match TRBD2. This CDR3 is built from 16 residues. CDR1 is SGHRS, CDR2 YFSETQ, per germline. Trimming removed 5 bases from V and 2 bases from J; junction bases left unmatched: 7. CDR3 amino acids: CASRATSGVTYNEQFF. CDR3 sequence (DNA): TGCGCCAGCAGGGCTACTAGCGGGGTTACCTACAATGAGCAGTTCTTC.

This clonotype was seen a few times. This sequence joins TRBV12-3 or TRBV12-4 and TRBJ2-7, with 7 bases matching TRBD1. This CDR3 region has 15 residues. Trimming cost V 5 bases and J 3 bases; bases outside gene matches: 10. The CDR3 coding sequence is TGTGCCAGCAGTCGGTCCACAGGGGCAGGCTACGAGCAGTACTTC. Protein product: CASSRSTGAGYEQYF.

This clonotype occurred a few times. The chain joins TRBV5-1 to TRBJ2-3; maybe TRBD1 (6 bases). There are 15 residues in the CDR3. Trimming removed 4 bases from V and 4 bases from J, with 16 bases in between. From germline, CDR1 is SGHRS and CDR2 YFSETQ. This CDR3 is CASSLQGVNADTQYF. CDR3 DNA: TGCGCCAGCAGCCTACAGGGTGTCAATGCAGATACGCAGTATTTT.

This clonotype was seen more than once but under ten times. The rearrangement uses TRBV5-1 and TRBJ2-3; TRBD2 might be the D (6 bases). Between the trimmed V and J ends, which lost 2 bases and 6 bases, there was a span of 13 bases. Germline lookup yields CDR1 SGHRS and CDR2 YFSETQ. The CDR3 is 14 amino acids. The CDR3 loop reads CASSFDSGKDTQYF. DNA of the CDR3: TGCGCCAGCAGCTTCGATAGCGGAAAGGATACGCAGTATTTT.

This clonotype has just a few counts. This rearrangement joins TRBV29-1 to TRBJ1-2; D is unresolved. This CDR3 region has 10 residues. CDR1 and CDR2 from the germline V gene are SQVTM and ANQGSEA. Deletions cut 3 bases from V and 2 bases from J, with 1 base between. The CDR3 is CSVDNYGYTF. CDR3 bases: TGCAGCGTTGACAACTATGGCTACACCTTC.

Ten or more counts support this clonotype. The V and J genes are TRBV20-1 and TRBJ1-5; D uncertain. CDR3 size: 12 residues. Germline values: CDR1 DFQATT, CDR2 SNEGSKA (reference sequence). V was clipped by 4 bases and J by 4 bases, with 8 bases between them. CDR3 sequence reads: CSAIKNNQPQHF. The CDR3 nucleotides are TGCAGTGCTATAAAGAATAATCAGCCCCAGCATTTT.